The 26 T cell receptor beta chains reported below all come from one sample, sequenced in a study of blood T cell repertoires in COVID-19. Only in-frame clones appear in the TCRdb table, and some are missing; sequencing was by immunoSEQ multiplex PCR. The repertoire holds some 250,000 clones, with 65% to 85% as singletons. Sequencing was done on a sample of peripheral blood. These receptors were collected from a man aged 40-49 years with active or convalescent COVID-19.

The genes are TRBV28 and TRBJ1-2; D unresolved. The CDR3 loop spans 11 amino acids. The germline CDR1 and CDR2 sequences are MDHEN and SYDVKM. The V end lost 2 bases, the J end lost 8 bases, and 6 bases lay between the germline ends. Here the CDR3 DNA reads TGTGCCAGCAGTTTACCAGGAGGCTACACCTTC. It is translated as CASSLPGGYTF.

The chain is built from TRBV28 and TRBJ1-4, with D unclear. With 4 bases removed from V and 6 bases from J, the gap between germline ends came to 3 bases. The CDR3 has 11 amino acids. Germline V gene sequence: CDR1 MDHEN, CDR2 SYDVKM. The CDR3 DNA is TGTGCCAGCAGTTCGTATGAAAAACTGTTTTTT. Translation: CASSSYEKLFF.

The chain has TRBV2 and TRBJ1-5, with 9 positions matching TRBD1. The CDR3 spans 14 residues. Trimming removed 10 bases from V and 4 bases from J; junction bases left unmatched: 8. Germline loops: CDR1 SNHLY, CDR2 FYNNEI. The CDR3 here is CATVKTGGNQPQHF. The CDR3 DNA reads TGTGCCACCGTGAAGACAGGGGGAAATCAGCCCCAGCATTTT.

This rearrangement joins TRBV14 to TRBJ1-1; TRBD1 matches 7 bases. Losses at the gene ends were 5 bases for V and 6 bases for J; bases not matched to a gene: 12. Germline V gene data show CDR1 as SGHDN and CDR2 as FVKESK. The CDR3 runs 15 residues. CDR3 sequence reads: CASSSRTGPQAEAFF. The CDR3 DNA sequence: TGTGCCAGCAGCTCCCGGACAGGCCCACAGGCTGAAGCTTTCTTT.

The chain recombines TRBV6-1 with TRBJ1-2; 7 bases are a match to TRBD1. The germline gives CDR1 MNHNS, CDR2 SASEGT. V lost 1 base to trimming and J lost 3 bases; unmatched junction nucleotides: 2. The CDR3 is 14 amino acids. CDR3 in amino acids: CASSEGTGYYGYTF. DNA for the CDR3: TGTGCCAGCAGTGAAGGGACAGGCTACTATGGCTACACCTTC.

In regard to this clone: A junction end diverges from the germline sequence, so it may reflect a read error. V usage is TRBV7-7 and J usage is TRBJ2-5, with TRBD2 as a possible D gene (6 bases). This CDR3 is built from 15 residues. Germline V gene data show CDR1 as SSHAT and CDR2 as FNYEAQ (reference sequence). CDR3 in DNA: TGTGCTAGCAGCTTGGATCAGACTAGTTACGAGACCCAGTACTTC. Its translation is CASSLDQTSYETQYF.

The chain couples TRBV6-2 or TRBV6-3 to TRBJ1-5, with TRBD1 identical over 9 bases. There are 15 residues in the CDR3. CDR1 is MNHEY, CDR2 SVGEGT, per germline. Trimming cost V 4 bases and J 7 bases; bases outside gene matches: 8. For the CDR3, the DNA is TGTGCCAGCAGTTTCACGGGACAGGGTAACCAGCCCCAGCATTTT. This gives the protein CASSFTGQGNQPQHF.

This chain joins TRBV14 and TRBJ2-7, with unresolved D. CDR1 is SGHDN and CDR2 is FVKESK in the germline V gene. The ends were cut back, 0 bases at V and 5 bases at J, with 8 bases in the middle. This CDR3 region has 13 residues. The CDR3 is CASSQEFRHEQYF. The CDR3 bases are TGTGCCAGCAGCCAAGAGTTCAGGCACGAGCAGTACTTC.

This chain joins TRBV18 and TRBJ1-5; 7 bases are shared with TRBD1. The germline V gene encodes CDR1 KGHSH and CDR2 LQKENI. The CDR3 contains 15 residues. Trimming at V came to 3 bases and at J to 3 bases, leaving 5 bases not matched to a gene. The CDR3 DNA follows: TGTGCCAGCTCACCGGCGGGACAGTTCAATCAGCCCCAGCATTTT. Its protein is CASSPAGQFNQPQHF.

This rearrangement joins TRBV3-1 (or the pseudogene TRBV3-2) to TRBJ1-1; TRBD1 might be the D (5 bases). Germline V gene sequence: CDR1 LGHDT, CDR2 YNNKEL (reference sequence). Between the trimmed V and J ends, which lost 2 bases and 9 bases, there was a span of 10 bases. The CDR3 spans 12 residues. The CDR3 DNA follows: TGTGCCAGCAGCCAAAGCAGGGAACAAGCTTTCTTT. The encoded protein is CASSQSREQAFF.

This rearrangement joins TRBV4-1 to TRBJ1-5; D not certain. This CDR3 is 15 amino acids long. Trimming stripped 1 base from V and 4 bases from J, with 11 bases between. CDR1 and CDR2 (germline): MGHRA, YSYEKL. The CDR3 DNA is TGCGCCAGCAGCCAAGCCCTAGCGGGAAATCAGCCCCAGCATTTT. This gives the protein CASSQALAGNQPQHF.

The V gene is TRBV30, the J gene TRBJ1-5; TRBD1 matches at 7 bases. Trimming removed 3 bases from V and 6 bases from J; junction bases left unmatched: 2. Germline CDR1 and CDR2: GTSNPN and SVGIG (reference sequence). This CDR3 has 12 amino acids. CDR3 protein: CAWSRGAQPQHF. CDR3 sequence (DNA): TGTGCCTGGAGCAGGGGGGCTCAGCCCCAGCATTTT.

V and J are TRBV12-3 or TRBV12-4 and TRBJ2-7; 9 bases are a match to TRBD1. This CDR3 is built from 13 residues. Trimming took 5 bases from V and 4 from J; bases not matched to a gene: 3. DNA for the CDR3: TGTGCCAGCAGTGGGGACAGGGCTTACGAGCAGTACTTC. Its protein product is CASSGDRAYEQYF.

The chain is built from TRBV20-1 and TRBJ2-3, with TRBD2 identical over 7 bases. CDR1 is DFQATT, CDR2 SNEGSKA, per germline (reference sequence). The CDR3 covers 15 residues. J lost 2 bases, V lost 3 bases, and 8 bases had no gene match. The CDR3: CSASSPAGYTDTQYF. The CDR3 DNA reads TGCAGTGCTAGTTCGCCAGCGGGGTACACAGATACGCAGTATTTT.

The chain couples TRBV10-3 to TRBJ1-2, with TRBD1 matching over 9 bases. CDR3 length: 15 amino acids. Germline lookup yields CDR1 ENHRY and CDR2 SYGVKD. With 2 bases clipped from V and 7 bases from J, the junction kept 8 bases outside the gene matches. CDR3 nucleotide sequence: TGTGCCATCAGTGAGGGTGTGACAGGGGGGAGTGGCTACACCTTC. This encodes CAISEGVTGGSGYTF.

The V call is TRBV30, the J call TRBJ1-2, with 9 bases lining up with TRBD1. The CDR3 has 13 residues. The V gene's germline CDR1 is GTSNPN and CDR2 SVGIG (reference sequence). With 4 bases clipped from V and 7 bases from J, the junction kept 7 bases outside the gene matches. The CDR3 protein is CAWINRGQFGYTF. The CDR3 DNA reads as TGTGCCTGGATAAACAGGGGGCAGTTTGGCTACACCTTC.

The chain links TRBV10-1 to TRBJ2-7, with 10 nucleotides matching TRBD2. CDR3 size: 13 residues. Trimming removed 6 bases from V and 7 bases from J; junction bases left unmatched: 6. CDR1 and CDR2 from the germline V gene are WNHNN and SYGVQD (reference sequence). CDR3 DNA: TGCGCCAGCAGCGTCCTAGCGGGAGAGGAGCAGTACTTC. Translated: CASSVLAGEEQYF.

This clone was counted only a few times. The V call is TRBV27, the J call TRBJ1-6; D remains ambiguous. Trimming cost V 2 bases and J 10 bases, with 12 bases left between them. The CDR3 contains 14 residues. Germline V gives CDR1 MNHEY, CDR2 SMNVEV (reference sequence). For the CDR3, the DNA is TGTGCCAGCAGTTTACGGGAGGGAAGCTCACCCCTCCACTTT. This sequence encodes CASSLREGSSPLHF.

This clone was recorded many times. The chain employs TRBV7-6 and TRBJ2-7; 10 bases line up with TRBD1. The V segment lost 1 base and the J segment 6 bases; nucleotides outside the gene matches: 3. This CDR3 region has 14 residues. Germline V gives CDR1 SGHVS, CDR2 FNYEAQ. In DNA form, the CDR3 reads TGTGCCAGCAGCTTAGGGACAGGGGGGAGCGAGCAGTACTTC. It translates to CASSLGTGGSEQYF.

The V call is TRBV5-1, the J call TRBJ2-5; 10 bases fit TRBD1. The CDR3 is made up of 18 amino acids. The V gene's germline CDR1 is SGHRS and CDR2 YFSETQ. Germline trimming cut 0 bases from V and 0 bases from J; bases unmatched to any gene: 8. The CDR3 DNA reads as TGCGCCAGCAGCTTGGGAGGGACAGGGGCCTCGTACCAAGAGACCCAGTACTTC. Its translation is CASSLGGTGASYQETQYF.

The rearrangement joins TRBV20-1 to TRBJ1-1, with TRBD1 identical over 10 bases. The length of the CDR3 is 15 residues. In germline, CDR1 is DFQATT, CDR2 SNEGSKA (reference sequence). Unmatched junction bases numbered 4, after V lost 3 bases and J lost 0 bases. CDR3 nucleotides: TGCAGTGCTAGTTGGACAGGGGGGATGAACACTGAAGCTTTCTTT. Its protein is CSASWTGGMNTEAFF.

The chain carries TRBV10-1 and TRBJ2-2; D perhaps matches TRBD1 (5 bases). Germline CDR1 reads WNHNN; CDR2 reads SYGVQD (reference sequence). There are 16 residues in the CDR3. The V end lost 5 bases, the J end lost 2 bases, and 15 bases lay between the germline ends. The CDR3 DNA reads TGCGCCAGCAGTCGAGACAGAAAACTTAACACCGGGGAGCTGTTTTTT. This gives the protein CASSRDRKLNTGELFF.

CDR3 nucleotide sequence: TGTGCCAGCAGTTACTCGTGGACAGCCCCCTACGAGCAGTACTTC. Translation: CASSYSWTAPYEQYF. The chain recombines TRBV6-5 with TRBJ2-7, with D possibly matching TRBD1 (6 bases). Germline V lookup: CDR1 MNHEY, CDR2 SVGAGI. The CDR3 is made up of 15 amino acids. The germline V and J ends were trimmed by 0 bases and 2 bases, with 11 bases remaining between them.

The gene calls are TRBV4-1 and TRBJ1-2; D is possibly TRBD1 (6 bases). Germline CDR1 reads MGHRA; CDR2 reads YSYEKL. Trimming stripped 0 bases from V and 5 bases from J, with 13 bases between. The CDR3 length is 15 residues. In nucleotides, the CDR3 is TGCGCCAGCAGCCAAGATGGGGGGGGCGCGTATGGCTACACCTTC. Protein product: CASSQDGGGAYGYTF.

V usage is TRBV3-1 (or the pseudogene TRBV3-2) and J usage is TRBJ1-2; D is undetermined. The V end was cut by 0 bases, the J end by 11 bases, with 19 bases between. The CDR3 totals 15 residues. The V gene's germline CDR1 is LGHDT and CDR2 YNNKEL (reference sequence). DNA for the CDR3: TGTGCCAGCAGCCAAGATCTGGCCAGTCCAGGAGGATACACCTTC. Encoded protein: CASSQDLASPGGYTF.

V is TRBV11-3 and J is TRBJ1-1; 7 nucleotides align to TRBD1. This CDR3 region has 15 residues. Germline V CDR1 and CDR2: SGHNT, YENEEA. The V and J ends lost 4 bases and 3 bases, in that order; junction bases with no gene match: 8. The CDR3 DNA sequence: TGTGCCAGCAGCTATACTGGGCAGGGGGACACTGAAGCTTTCTTT. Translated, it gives CASSYTGQGDTEAFF.